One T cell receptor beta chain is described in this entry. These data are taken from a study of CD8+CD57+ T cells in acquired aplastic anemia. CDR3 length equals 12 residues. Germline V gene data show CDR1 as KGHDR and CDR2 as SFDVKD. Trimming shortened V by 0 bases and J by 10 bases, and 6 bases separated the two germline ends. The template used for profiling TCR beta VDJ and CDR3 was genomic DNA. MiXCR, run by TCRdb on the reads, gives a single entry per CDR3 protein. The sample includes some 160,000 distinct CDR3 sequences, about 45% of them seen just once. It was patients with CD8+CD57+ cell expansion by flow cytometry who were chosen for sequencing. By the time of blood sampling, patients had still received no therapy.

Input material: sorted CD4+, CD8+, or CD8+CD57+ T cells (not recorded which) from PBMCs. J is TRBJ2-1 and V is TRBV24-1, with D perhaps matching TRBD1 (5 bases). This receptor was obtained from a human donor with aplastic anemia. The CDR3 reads CATSDLYREQFF. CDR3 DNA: TGTGCCACCAGTGATTTGTACAGGGAGCAGTTCTTC.